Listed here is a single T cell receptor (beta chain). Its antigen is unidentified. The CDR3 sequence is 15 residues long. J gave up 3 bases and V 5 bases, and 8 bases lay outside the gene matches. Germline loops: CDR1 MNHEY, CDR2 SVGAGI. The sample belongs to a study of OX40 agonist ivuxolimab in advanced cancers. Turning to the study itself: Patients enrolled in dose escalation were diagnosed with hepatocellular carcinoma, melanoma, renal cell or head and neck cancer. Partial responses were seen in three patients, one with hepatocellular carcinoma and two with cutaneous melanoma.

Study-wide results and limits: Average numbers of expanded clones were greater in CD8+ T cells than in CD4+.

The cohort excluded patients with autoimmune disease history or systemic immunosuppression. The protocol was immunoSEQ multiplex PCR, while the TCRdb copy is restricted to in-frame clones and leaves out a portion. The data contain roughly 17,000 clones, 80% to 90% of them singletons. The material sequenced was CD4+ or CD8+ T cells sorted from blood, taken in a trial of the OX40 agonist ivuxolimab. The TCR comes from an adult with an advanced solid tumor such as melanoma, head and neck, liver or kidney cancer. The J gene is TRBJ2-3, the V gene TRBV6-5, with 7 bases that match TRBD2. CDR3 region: CASSRAGVGTDTQYF. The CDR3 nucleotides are TGTGCCAGCAGTAGGGCGGGAGTTGGTACAGATACGCAGTATTTT.